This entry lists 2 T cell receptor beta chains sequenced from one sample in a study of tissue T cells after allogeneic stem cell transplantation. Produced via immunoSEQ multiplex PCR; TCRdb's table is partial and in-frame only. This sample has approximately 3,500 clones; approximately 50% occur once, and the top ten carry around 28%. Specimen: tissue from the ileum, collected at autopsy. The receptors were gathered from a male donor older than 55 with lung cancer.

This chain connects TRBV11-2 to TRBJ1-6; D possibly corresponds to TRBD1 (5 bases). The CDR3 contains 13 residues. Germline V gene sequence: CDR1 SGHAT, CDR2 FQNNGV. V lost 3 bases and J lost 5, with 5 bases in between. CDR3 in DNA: TGTGCCAGCAGCTTGACAGATAATTCACCCCTCCACTTT. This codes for CASSLTDNSPLHF.

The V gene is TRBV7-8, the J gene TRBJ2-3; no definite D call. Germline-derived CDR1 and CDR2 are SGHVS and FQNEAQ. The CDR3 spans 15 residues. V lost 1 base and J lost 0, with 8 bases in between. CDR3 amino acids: CASSLGWGSTDTQYF. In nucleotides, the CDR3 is TGTGCCAGCAGCTTAGGATGGGGTAGCACAGATACGCAGTATTTT.